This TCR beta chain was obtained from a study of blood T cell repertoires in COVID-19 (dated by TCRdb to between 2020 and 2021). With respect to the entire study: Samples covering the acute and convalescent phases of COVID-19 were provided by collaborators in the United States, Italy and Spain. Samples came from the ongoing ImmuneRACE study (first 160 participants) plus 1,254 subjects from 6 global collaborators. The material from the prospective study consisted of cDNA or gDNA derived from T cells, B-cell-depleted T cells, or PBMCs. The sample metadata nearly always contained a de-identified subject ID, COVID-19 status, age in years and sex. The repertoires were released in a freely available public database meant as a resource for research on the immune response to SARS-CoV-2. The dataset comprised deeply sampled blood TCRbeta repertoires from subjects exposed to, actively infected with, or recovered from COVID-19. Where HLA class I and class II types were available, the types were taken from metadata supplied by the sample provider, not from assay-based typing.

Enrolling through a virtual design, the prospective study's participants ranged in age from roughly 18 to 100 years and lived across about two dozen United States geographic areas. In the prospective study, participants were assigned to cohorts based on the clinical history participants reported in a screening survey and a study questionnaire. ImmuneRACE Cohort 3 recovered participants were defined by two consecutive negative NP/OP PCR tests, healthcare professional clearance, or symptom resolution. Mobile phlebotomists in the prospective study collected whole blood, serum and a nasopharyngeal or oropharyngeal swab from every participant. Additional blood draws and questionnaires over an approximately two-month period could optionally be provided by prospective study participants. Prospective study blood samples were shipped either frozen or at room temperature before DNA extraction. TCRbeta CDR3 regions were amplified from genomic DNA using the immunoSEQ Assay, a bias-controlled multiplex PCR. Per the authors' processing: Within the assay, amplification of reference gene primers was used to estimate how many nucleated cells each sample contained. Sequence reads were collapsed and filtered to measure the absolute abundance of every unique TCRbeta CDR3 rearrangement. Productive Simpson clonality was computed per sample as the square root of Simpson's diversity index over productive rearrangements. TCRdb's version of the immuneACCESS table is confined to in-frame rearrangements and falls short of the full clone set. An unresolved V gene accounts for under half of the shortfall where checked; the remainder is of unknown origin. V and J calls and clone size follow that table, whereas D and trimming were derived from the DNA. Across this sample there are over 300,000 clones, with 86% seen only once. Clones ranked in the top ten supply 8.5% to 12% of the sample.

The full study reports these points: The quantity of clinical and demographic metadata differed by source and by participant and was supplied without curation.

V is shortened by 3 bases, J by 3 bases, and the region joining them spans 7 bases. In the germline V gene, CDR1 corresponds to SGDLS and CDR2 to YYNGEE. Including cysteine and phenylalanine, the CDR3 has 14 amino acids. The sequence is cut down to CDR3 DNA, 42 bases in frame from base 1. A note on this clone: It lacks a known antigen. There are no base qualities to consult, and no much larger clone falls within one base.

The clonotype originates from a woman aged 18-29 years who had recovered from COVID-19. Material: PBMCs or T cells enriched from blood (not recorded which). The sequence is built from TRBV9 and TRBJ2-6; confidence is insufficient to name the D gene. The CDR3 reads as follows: CASSGSSGANVLTF. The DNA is TGTGCCAGCAGCGGGTCCAGTGGGGCCAACGTCCTGACTTTC. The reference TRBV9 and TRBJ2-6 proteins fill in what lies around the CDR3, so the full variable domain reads DSGVTQTPKHLITATGQRVTLRCSPRSGDLSVYWYQQSLDQGLQFLIQYYNGEERAKGNILERFSAQQFPDLHSELNLSSLELGDSALYFCASSGSSGANVLTFGAGSRLTVL.